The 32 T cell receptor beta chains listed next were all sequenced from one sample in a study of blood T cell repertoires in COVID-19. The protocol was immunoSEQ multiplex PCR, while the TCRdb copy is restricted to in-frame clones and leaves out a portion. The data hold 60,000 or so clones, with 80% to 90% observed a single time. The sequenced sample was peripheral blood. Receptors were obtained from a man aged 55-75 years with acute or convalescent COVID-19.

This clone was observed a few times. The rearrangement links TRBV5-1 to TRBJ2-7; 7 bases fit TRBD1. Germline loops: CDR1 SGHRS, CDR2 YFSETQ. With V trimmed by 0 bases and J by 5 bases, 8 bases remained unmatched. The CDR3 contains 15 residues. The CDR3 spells CASSLGGGEVNEQYF. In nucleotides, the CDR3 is TGCGCCAGCAGCTTGGGAGGGGGCGAAGTGAACGAGCAGTACTTC.

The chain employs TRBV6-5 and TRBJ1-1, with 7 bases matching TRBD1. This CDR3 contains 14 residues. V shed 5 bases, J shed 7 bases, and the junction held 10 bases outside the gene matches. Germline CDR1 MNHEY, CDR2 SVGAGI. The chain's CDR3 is CASSTNPGGGEAFF. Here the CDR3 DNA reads TGTGCCAGCAGTACCAACCCAGGGGGTGGTGAAGCTTTCTTT.

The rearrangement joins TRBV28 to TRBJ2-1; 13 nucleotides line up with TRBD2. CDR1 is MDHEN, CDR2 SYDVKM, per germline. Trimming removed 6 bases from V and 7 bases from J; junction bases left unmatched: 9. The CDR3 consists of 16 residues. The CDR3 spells CASRRFGTSGINEQFF. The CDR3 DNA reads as TGTGCCAGCAGGAGGTTCGGGACTAGCGGGATTAATGAGCAGTTCTTC.

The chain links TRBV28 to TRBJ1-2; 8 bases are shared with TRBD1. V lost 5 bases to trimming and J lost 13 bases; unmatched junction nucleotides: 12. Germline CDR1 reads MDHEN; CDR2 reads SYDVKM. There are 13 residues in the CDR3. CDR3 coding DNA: TGTGCCAGCAGTGACTCGGGACAGGCCACCTGCACCTTC. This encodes CASSDSGQATCTF.

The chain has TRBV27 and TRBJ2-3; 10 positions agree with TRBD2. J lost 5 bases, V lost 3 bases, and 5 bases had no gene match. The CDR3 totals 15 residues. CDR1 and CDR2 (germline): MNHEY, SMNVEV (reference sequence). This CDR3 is CASSLSASGGDTQYF. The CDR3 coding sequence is TGTGCCAGCAGTTTGTCGGCTAGCGGGGGAGATACGCAGTATTTT.

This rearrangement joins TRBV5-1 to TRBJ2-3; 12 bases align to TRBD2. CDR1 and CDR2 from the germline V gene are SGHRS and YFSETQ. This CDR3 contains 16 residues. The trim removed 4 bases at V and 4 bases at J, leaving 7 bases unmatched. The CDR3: CASSMGGLAGPDTQYF. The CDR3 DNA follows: TGCGCCAGCAGCATGGGGGGACTAGCGGGCCCAGATACGCAGTATTTT. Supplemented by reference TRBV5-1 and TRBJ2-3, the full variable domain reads KAGVTQTPRYLIKTRGQQVTLSCSPISGHRSVSWYQQTPGQGLQFLFEYFSETQRNKGNFPGRFSGRQFSNSRSEMNVSTLELGDSALYLCASSMGGLAGPDTQYFGPGTRLTVL.

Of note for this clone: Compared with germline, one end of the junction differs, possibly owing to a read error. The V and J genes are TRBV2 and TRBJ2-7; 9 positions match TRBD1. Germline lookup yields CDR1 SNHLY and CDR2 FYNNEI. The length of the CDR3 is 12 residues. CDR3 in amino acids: CASRDREDARHF. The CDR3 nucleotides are TGTGCCAGCCGGGACAGGGAGGACGCACGCCACTTC.

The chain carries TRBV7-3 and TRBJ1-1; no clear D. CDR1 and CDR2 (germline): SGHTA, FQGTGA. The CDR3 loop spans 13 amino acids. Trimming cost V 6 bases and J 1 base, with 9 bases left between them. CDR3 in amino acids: CASSSHRNTEAFF. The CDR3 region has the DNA TGTGCCAGCAGTAGTCACAGGAACACTGAAGCTTTCTTT.

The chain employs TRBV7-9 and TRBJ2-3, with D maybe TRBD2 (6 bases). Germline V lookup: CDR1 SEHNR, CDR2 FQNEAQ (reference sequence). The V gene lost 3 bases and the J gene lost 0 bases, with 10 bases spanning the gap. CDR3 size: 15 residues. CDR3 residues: CASSLGLASTDTQYF. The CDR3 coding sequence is TGTGCCAGCAGCTTGGGACTGGCAAGCACAGATACGCAGTATTTT.

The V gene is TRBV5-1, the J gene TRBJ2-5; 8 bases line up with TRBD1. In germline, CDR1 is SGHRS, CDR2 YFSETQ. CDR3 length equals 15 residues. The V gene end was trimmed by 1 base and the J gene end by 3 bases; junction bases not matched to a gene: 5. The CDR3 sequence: CASSLLGQEEETQYF. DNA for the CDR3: TGCGCCAGCAGCTTGCTGGGACAGGAGGAAGAGACCCAGTACTTC.

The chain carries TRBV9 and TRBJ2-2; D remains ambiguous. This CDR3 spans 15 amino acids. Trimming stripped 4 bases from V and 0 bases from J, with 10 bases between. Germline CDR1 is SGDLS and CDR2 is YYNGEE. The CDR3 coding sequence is TGTGCCAGCAGCCTAACTACCGCGAACACCGGGGAGCTGTTTTTT. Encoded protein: CASSLTTANTGELFF.

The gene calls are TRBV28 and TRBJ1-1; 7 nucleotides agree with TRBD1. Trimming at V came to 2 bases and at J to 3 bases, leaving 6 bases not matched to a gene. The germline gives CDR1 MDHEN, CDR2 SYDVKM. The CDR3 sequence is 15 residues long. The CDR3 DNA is TGTGCCAGCAGTTTAAGGGTTCAGGGGGACACTGAAGCTTTCTTT. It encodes CASSLRVQGDTEAFF.

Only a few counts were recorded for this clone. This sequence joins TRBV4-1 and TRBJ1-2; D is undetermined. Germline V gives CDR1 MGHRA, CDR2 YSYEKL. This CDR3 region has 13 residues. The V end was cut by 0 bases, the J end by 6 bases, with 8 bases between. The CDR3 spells CASSQDPRDGYTF. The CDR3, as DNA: TGCGCCAGCAGCCAAGATCCCCGGGATGGCTACACCTTC.

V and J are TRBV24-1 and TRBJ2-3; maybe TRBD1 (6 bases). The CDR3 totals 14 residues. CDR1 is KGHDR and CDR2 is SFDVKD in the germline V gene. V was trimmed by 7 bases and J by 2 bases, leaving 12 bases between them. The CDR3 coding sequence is TGTGCCACCAGGGGGGCAGGGATCACAGATACGCAGTATTTT. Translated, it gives CATRGAGITDTQYF.

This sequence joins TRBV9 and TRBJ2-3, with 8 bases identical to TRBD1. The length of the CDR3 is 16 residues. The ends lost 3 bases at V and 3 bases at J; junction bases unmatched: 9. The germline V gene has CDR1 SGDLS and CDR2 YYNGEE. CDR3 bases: TGTGCCAGCAGCGCCCCGACAGGGGCTGGAACAGATACGCAGTATTTT. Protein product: CASSAPTGAGTDTQYF.

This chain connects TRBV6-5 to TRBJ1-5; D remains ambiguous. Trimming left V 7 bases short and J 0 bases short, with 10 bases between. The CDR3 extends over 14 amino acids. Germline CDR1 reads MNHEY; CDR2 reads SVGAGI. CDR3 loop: CASTRGLSNQPQHF. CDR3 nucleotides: TGTGCCAGCACCCGAGGCCTTAGCAATCAGCCCCAGCATTTT.

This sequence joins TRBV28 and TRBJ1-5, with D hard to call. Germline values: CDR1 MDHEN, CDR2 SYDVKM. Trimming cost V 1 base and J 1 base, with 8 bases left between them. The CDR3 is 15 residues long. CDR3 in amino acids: CASSLFAQSNQPQHF. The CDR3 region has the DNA TGTGCCAGCAGTTTATTCGCGCAAAGCAATCAGCCCCAGCATTTT.

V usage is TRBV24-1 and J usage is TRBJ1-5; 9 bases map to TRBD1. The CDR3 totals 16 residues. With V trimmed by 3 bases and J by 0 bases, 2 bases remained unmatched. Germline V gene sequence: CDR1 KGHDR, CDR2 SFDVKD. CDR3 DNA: TGTGCCACCAGTGATGGGACAGGGTTTAGCAATCAGCCCCAGCATTTT. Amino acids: CATSDGTGFSNQPQHF.

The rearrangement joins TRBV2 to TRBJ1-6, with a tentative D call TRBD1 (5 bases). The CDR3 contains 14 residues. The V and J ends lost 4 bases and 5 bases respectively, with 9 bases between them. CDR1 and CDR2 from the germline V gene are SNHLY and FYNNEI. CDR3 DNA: TGTGCCAGCAGTGCCGGGGGTCATAATTCACCCCTCCACTTT. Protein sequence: CASSAGGHNSPLHF.

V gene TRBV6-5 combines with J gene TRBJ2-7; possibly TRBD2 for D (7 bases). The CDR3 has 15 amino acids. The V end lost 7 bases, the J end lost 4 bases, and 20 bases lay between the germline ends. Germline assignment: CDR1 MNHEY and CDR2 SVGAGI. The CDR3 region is CASKSEGGGGYEQYF. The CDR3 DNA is TGTGCCAGCAAAAGTGAAGGGGGGGGCGGTTACGAGCAGTACTTC.

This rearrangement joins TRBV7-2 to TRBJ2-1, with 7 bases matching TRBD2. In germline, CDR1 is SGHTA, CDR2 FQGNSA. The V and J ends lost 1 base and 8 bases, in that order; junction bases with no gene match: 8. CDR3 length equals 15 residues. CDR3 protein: CASSLGGSGRDEQFF. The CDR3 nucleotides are TGTGCCAGCAGCTTAGGCGGGAGTGGGCGGGATGAGCAGTTCTTC.

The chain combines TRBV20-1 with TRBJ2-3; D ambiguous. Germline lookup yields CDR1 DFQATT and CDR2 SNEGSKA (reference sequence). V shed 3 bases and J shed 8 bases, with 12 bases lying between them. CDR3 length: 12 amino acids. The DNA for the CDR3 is TGCAGTGCTAGTATTAGTGGGCCTACGCAGTATTTT. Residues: CSASISGPTQYF.

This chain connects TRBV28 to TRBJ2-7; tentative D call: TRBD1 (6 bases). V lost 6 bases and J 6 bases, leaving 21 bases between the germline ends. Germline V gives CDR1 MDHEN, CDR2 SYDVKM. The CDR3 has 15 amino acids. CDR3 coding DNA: TGTGCCAGCAGGAGAGAGCCGACAGGTTCGATCGAGCAGTACTTC. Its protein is CASRREPTGSIEQYF.

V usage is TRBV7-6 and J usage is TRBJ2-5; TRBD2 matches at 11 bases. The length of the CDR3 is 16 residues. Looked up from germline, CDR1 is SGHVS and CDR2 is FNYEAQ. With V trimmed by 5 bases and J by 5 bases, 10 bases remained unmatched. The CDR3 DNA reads TGTGCCAGCAGCGACGGGACTAGCGGAAGGGTGGAGACCCAGTACTTC. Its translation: CASSDGTSGRVETQYF.

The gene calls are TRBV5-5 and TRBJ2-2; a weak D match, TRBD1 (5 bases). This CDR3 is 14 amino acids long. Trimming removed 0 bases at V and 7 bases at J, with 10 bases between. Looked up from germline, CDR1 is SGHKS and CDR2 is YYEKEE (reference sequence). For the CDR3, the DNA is TGTGCCAGCAGCTTGGGGCTACAGGTCGGGGAGCTGTTTTTT. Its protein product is CASSLGLQVGELFF. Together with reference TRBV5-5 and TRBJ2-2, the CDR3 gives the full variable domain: DAGVTQSPTHLIKTRGQQVTLRCSPISGHKSVSWYQQVLGQGPQFIFQYYEKEERGRGNFPDRFSARQFPNYSSELNVNALLLGDSALYLCASSLGLQVGELFFGEGSRLTVL.

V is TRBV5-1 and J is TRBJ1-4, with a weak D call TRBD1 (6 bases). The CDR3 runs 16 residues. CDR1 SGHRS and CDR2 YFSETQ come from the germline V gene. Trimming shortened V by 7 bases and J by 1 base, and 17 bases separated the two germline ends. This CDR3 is CASAAGGLGTNEKLFF. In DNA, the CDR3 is TGCGCCAGCGCGGCCGGGGGGCTTGGAACTAATGAAAAACTGTTTTTT. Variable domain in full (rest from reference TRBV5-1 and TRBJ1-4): KAGVTQTPRYLIKTRGQQVTLSCSPISGHRSVSWYQQTPGQGLQFLFEYFSETQRNKGNFPGRFSGRQFSNSRSEMNVSTLELGDSALYLCASAAGGLGTNEKLFFGSGTQLSVL.

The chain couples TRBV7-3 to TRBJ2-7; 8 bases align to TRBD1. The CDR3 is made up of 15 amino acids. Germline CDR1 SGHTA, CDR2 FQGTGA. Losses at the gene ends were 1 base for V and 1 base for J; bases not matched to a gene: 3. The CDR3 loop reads CASSLNRGNSYEQYF. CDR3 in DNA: TGTGCCAGCAGCTTAAACAGGGGGAATTCCTACGAGCAGTACTTC.

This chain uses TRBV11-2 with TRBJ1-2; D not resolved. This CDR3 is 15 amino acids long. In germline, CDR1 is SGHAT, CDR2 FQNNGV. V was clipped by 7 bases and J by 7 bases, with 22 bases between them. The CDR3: CASTPRERIRAGYTF. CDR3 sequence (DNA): TGTGCCAGCACCCCACGGGAGCGGATCAGAGCTGGCTACACCTTC.

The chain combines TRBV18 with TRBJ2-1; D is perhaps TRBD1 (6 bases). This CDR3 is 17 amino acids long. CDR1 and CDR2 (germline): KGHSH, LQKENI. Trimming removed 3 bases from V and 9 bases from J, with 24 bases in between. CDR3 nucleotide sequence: TGTGCCAGCTCACCGTCAGCCGGGACCTTCGAGGGGGTTGAGCAGTTCTTC. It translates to CASSPSAGTFEGVEQFF.

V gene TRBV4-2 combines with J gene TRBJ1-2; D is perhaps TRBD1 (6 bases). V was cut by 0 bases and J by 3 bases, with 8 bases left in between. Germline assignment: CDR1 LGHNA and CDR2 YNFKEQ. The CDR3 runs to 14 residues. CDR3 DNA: TGTGCCAGCAGCCAAGATCCAGGGGACTATGGCTACACCTTC. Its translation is CASSQDPGDYGYTF.

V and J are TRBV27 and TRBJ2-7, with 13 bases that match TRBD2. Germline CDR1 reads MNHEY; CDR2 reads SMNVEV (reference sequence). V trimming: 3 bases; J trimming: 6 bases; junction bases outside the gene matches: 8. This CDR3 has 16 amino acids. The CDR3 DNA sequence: TGTGCCAGCAGTTTCCCCCCGGGACTAGCGGGAAGCGAGCAGTACTTC. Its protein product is CASSFPPGLAGSEQYF.

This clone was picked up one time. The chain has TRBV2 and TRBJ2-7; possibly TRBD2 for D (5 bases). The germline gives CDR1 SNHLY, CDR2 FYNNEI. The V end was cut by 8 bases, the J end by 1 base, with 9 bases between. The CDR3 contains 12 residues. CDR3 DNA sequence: TGTGCCAGCTCCCCGGGGTCCTACGAGCAGTACTTC. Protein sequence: CASSPGSYEQYF.